This is a list of T cell receptor beta chains from one sample in a study of T cell responses to AZD1222 COVID-19 vaccine. This table comes from immunoSEQ multiplex PCR, and its TCRdb copy is limited to in-frame clones, with some not included. The sample consists of 170,000 or so clones, around 87% of them appearing once. Source: peripheral blood, taken on day 0 of AZD1222 vaccination. Receptors originate from an adult in good health. CDR3s include the opening cysteine and the closing phenylalanine or tryptophan. A D gene is named only where the DNA matches it firmly.

d_call: TRBD1
v_call: TRBV27
cdr3_aa: CASRRQGTYEQYF

d_call: TRBD1
v_call: TRBV5-1
cdr3_aa: CASSISGTAYEQYF

d_call: NA
v_call: TRBV9
cdr3_aa: CASSVAGWGTGNTIYF

d_call: TRBD2
v_call: TRBV18
cdr3_aa: CASSLIAPSGVQETQYF

d_call: NA
v_call: TRBV6-5
cdr3_aa: CASSYSIAAITDTQYF

d_call: TRBD1
v_call: TRBV9
cdr3_aa: CASSTPGQVSPNTEAFF

d_call: TRBD1
v_call: TRBV7-8
cdr3_aa: CASSLLMGQGMFYEQYF

d_call: NA
v_call: TRBV29-1
cdr3_aa: CSVPRGGLLMNTEAFF

d_call: TRBD1
v_call: TRBV27
cdr3_aa: CASSLRVQGADTGELFF

d_call: TRBD1
v_call: TRBV6-5
cdr3_aa: CASSRQGGSEAFF

d_call: NA
v_call: TRBV2
cdr3_aa: CASSEGTVFSNSPLHF

d_call: NA
v_call: TRBV19
cdr3_aa: CASSIGRGSSEQYF

d_call: NA
v_call: TRBV2
cdr3_aa: CASSAQATRTFVQFF

d_call: NA
v_call: TRBV6-1
cdr3_aa: CASSDNLNYGYTF

d_call: TRBD2
v_call: TRBV29-1
cdr3_aa: CSAARGLAGGKLNEQFF

d_call: TRBD1
v_call: TRBV5-5
cdr3_aa: CASSRAGGETQYF

d_call: NA
v_call: TRBV24-1
cdr3_aa: CATSEDRVSGNEQFF

d_call: TRBD1
v_call: TRBV5-1
cdr3_aa: CASSPRTGVDTQYF

d_call: TRBD2
v_call: TRBV4-1
cdr3_aa: CASSPGLAGGVAKNIQYF

d_call: NA
v_call: TRBV7-9
cdr3_aa: CASTGGAEETQYF

d_call: NA
v_call: TRBV19
cdr3_aa: CASSIRPRRLRAEKLFF

d_call: TRBD1
v_call: TRBV7-2
cdr3_aa: CASSLGGTGAPYEQYF

d_call: NA
v_call: TRBV25-1
cdr3_aa: CASSGLRAGRGYYGYTF